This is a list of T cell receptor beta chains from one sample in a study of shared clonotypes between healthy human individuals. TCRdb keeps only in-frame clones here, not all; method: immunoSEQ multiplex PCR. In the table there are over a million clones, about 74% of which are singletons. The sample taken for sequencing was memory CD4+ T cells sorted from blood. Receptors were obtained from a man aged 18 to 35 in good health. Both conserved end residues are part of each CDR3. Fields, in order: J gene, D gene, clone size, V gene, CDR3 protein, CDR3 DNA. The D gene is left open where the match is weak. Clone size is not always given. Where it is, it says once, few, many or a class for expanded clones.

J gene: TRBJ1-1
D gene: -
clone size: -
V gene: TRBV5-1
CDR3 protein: CASSLAGGTVTEAFF
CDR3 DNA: TGCGCCAGCAGCTTGGCCGGAGGGACGGTCACTGAAGCTTTCTTT

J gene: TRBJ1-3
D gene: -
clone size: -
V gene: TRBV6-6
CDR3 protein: CASSARAAGNTIYF
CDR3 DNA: TGTGCCAGCTCCGCTCGGGCCGCTGGAAACACCATATATTTT

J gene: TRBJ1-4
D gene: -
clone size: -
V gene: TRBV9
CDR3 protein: CASSVATQVPNEKLFF
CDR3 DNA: TGTGCCAGCAGCGTAGCTACGCAGGTTCCTAATGAAAAACTGTTTTTT

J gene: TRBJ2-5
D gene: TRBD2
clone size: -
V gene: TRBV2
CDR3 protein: CASTPRLAGSQETQYF
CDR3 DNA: TGTGCCAGCACTCCCCGACTAGCGGGGTCTCAAGAGACCCAGTACTTC

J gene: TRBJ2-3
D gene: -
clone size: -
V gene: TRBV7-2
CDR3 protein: CASSLTFWGSSTDTQYF
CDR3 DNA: TGTGCCAGCAGCTTAACTTTTTGGGGCTCCAGCACAGATACGCAGTATTTT

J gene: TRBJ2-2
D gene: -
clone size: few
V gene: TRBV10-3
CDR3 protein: CAISELQGGELFF
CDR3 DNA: TGTGCCATCAGTGAGTTGCAGGGCGGGGAGCTGTTTTTT

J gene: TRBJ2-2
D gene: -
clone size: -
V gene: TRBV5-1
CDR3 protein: CASSSSLAGRTGELFF
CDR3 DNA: TGCGCCAGCAGCTCCAGCCTGGCAGGGAGAACCGGGGAGCTGTTTTTT

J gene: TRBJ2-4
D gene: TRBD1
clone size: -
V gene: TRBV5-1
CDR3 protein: CASSLGGQENIQYF
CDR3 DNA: TGCGCCAGCAGCCTGGGGGGACAGGAAAACATTCAGTACTTC

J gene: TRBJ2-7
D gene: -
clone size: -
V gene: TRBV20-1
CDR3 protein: CSASRAYEQYF
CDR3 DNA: TGCAGTGCTAGCCGGGCCTACGAGCAGTACTTC

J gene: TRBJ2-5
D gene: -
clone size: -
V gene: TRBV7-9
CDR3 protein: CASSLTLVETQYF
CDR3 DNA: TGTGCCAGCAGCTTGACTCTAGTGGAGACCCAGTACTTC

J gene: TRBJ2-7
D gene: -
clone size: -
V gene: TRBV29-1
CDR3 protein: CSVAKGADEQYF
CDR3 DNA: TGCAGCGTTGCTAAAGGAGCCGACGAGCAGTACTTC

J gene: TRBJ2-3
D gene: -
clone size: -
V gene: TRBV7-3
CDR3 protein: CASSSPPDTQYF
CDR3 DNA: TGTGCCAGCAGCTCCCCCCCAGATACGCAGTATTTT

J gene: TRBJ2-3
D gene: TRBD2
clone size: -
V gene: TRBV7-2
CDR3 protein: CASSTQAGAGDTQYF
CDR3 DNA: TGTGCCAGCAGCACCCAAGCGGGAGCTGGAGATACGCAGTATTTT

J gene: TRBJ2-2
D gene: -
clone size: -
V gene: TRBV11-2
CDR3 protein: CASSLGAGELFF
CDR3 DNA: TGTGCCAGCAGTTTGGGGGCCGGGGAGCTGTTTTTT

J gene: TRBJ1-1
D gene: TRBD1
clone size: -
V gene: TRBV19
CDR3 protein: CASQGGMNTEAFF
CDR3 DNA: TGTGCCAGTCAGGGGGGGATGAACACTGAAGCTTTCTTT

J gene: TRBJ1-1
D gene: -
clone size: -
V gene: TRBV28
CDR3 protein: CASRRGRINTEAFF
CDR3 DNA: TGTGCCAGCAGAAGGGGACGGATTAACACTGAAGCTTTCTTT

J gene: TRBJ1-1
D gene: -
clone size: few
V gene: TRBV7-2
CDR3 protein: CASSLPRGAGNTEAFF
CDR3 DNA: TGTGCCAGCAGCTTACCCCGGGGGGCAGGGAACACTGAAGCTTTCTTT

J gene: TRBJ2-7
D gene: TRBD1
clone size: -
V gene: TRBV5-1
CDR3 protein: CASGPGQVLYEQYF
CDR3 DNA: TGCGCCAGCGGACCGGGACAGGTGCTTTACGAGCAGTACTTC

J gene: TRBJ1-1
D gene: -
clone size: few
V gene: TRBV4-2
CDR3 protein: CASSQDMRGPSTEAFF
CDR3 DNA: TGTGCCAGCAGCCAGGACATGCGGGGCCCGAGCACTGAAGCTTTCTTT

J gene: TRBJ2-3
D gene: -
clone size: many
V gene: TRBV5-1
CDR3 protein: CASSSVGADTQYF
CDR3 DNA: TGCGCCAGCAGCTCCGTGGGCGCAGATACGCAGTATTTT

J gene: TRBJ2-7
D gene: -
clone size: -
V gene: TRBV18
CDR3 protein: CASSPTPARTYEQYF
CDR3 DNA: TGTGCCAGCTCGCCAACCCCCGCCCGGACCTACGAGCAGTACTTC

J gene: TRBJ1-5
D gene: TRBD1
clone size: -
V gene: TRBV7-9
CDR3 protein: CASSLDQAGGSNQPQHF
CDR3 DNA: TGTGCCAGCAGCTTAGATCAGGCAGGGGGAAGCAATCAGCCCCAGCATTTT

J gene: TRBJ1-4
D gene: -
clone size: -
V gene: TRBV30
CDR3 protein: CAWSDQFEGILGKLFF
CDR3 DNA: TGTGCCTGGAGTGATCAGTTTGAGGGCATACTGGGAAAACTGTTTTTT

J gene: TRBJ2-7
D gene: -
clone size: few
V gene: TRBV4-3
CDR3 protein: CASSQEFPGYAYEQYF
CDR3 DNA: TGCGCCAGCAGCCAAGAATTCCCAGGTTATGCCTACGAGCAGTACTTC

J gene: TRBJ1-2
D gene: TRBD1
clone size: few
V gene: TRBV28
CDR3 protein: CASSTPQGGANYGYTF
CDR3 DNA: TGTGCCAGCAGTACCCCCCAGGGGGGAGCTAACTATGGCTACACCTTC

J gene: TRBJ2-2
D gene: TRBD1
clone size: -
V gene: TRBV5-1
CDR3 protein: CASIPQWTGGDTGELFF
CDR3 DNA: TGCGCCAGCATACCCCAGTGGACAGGGGGGGACACCGGGGAGCTGTTTTTT

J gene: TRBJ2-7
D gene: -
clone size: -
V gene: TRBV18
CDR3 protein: CASSPQGDHYEQYF
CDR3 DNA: TGTGCCAGCTCACCACAGGGGGATCACTACGAGCAGTACTTC